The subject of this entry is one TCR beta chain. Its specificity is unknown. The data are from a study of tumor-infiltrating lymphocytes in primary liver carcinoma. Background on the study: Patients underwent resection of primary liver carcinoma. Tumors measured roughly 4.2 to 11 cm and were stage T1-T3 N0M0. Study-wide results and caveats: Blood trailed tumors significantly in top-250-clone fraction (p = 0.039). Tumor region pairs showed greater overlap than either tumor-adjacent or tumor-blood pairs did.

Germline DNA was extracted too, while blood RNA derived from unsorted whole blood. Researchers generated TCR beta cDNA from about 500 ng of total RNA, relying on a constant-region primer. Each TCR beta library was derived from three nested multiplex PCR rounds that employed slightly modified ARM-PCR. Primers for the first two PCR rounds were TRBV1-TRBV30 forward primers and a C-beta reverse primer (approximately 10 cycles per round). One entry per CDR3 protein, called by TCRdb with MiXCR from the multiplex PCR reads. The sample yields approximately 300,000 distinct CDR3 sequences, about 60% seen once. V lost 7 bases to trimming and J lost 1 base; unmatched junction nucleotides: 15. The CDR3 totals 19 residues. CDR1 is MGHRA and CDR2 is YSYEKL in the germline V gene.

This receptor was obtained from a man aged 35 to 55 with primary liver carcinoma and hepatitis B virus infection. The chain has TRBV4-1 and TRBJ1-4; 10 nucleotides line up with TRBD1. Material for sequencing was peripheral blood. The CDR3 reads CASNRAPGQGPGTNEKLFF. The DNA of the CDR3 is TGCGCCAGCAACCGGGCACCGGGACAGGGGCCAGGAACTAATGAAAAACTGTTTTTT.